The 7 T cell receptor beta chains below all came from one sample that was sequenced in a study of shared clonotypes between healthy human individuals. Repertoires were generated with immunoSEQ multiplex PCR, while TCRdb's copy carries only in-frame clones and drops some. The data show around 1,000,000 clones, with roughly 80% seen just once and approximately 0.9% held by the top ten. Sequences were obtained from memory CD4+ T cells from PBMCs. Subset indicated: CD45RA-negative fraction. Receptors originate from a man between 18 and 35 years old in good health. Some clones in this sample may be carry-over from other donors' samples.

The rearrangement joins TRBV5-1 to TRBJ2-7; D is tentatively TRBD1 or TRBD2 (6 bases each). CDR1 SGHRS and CDR2 YFSETQ come from the germline V gene. V was shortened by 2 bases and J by 6 bases, with 15 bases between the two germline ends. The CDR3 spans 14 residues. The DNA of the CDR3 is TGCGCCAGCAGCTTTGGGGGGCCTGGGGGCGAGCAGTACTTC. It encodes CASSFGGPGGEQYF.

This clone was observed a single time. The rearrangement joins TRBV4-2 to TRBJ2-1; D perhaps matches TRBD2 (6 bases). The V end was cut by 8 bases, the J end by 2 bases, with 16 bases between. This CDR3 has 15 amino acids. Germline V CDR1 and CDR2: LGHNA, YNFKEQ. CDR3 residues: CASGGKGRTYNEQFF. The CDR3 DNA reads TGTGCCAGCGGGGGGAAGGGACGGACCTACAATGAGCAGTTCTTC.

The V gene is TRBV5-1, the J gene TRBJ1-1; no firm D call. Trimming stripped 1 base from V and 1 base from J, with 20 bases between. CDR3 length equals 18 residues. Germline CDR1 SGHRS, CDR2 YFSETQ. CDR3 sequence reads: CASSLWGNQAQENTEAFF. Written as DNA, the CDR3 is TGCGCCAGCAGCTTGTGGGGTAATCAGGCCCAGGAGAACACTGAAGCTTTCTTT.

This chain uses TRBV28 with TRBJ1-5; perhaps TRBD1 as D (5 bases). The CDR3 sequence is 15 residues long. Trimming took 3 bases from V and 4 from J, leaving 13 bases between them. CDR1 and CDR2 (germline): MDHEN, SYDVKM. The chain's CDR3 is CASSLPGTANQPQHF. DNA for the CDR3: TGTGCCAGCAGTTTGCCGGGGACTGCGAATCAGCCCCAGCATTTT.

This clone was seen repeatedly, ten times or more. This chain uses TRBV2 with TRBJ1-1, with a possible D match to TRBD1 (5 bases). The germline V gene encodes CDR1 SNHLY and CDR2 FYNNEI. Trimming pared 7 bases from V and 6 bases from J, leaving 21 bases between. This CDR3 spans 15 amino acids. The CDR3 DNA reads TGTGCCAGCAAGGGGTGGCGAGAAGTGTATTCTGAAGCTTTCTTT. Its translation is CASKGWREVYSEAFF.

This clone has just one count. This sequence joins TRBV9 and TRBJ1-2; 10 bases match TRBD1. The CDR3 length is 13 residues. With 3 bases clipped from V and 7 bases from J, the junction kept 3 bases outside the gene matches. The V gene's germline CDR1 is SGDLS and CDR2 YYNGEE. CDR3 in amino acids: CASSAGTGVGYTF. The CDR3 coding sequence is TGTGCCAGCAGCGCGGGGACAGGGGTTGGCTACACCTTC.

V and J are TRBV27 and TRBJ1-2; D is unresolved. Per germline, CDR1 MNHEY and CDR2 SMNVEV (reference sequence). The CDR3 is made up of 13 amino acids. Deletions cut 9 bases from V and 3 bases from J, with 14 bases between. The DNA of the CDR3 is TGTGCCAGGACCCAAGGGCCGGACTATGGCTACACCTTC. Protein product: CARTQGPDYGYTF.